The 5 T cell receptor beta chains listed next were all sequenced from one sample in a study of blood T cell repertoires in COVID-19. The assay was immunoSEQ multiplex PCR, and TCRdb's table has in-frame clones only and misses some. The table records some 76,000 clones, 82% of them present only once. The sequencing input was peripheral blood. These receptors were obtained from a human donor in a cohort sampled during active COVID-19.

This chain uses TRBV10-2 with TRBJ2-7; 7 positions agree with TRBD2. J lost 3 bases, V lost 2 bases, and 4 bases had no gene match. The length of the CDR3 is 14 residues. CDR1 and CDR2 from the germline V gene are WSHSY and SAAADI. The CDR3 nucleotides are TGCGCCAGCAGTGAGGGGGGGGACCACTACGAGCAGTACTTC. Protein: CASSEGGDHYEQYF.

The chain uses TRBV4-2 and TRBJ1-1; D gene uncertain. The CDR3 is made up of 14 amino acids. The V gene's germline CDR1 is LGHNA and CDR2 YNFKEQ. The V gene lost 1 base and the J gene lost 1 base, with 7 bases spanning the gap. CDR3 region: CASSQGRRNTEAFF. In DNA form, the CDR3 reads TGTGCCAGCAGCCAAGGCCGGAGGAACACTGAAGCTTTCTTT.

The J gene is TRBJ1-1, the V gene TRBV5-1, with 8 positions matching TRBD1. Germline CDR1 and CDR2: SGHRS and YFSETQ. The V segment lost 4 bases and the J segment 3 bases; nucleotides outside the gene matches: 8. This CDR3 comprises 15 residues. The CDR3 DNA reads as TGCGCCAGCAGCCCTACGGACAGGGTGGACACTGAAGCTTTCTTT. This encodes CASSPTDRVDTEAFF.

The chain is built from TRBV7-3 and TRBJ2-1; D is undetermined. The V end lost 0 bases, the J end lost 0 bases, and 9 bases lay between the germline ends. CDR1 is SGHTA and CDR2 is FQGTGA in the germline V gene. CDR3 size: 16 residues. CDR3 amino acids: CASSLTRYRSYNEQFF. The CDR3 DNA is TGTGCCAGCAGCTTAACGAGGTATCGCTCCTACAATGAGCAGTTCTTC.

This chain connects TRBV3-1 (or the pseudogene TRBV3-2) to TRBJ2-3; D may be TRBD2 (6 bases). Germline assignment: CDR1 LGHDT and CDR2 YNNKEL (reference sequence). Trimming left V 1 base short and J 0 bases short, with 11 bases between. This CDR3 region has 16 residues. CDR3 sequence (DNA): TGTGCCAGCAGCCAAGGTAGGAGGGATAGCACAGATACGCAGTATTTT. Protein sequence: CASSQGRRDSTDTQYF.